A single sample gave rise to the 17 T cell receptor beta chains below, sequenced in a study of CD8+CD57+ T cells in acquired aplastic anemia. The use of genomic DNA as template underpinned the TCR beta VDJ and CDR3 profiling. Using its own MiXCR run on the reads, TCRdb lists one record per CDR3 protein. The table lists 250,000 to 300,000 distinct CDR3 sequences, 45% to 65% of them singletons, with around 1.3% in the top ten. Patients sequenced had flow cytometry evidence of CD8+CD57+ cell expansion. Sequences were obtained from sorted CD4+, CD8+, or CD8+CD57+ T cells (not recorded which) from PBMCs. These receptors were taken from a human donor with aplastic anemia.

V is TRBV19 and J is TRBJ2-7; D unclear. Trimming cost V 3 bases and J 1 base, with 16 bases left between them. Germline V CDR1 and CDR2: LNHDA, SQIVND (reference sequence). The CDR3 covers 16 residues. The CDR3 loop reads CASSMQVFAFSYEQYF. CDR3 in DNA: TGTGCCAGTAGTATGCAGGTTTTCGCCTTTTCCTACGAGCAGTACTTC.

This sequence joins TRBV25-1 and TRBJ2-1, with a tentative D call TRBD2 (6 bases). Germline CDR1 is MGHDK and CDR2 is SYGVNS. The CDR3 consists of 12 residues. V lost 5 bases, J lost 9 bases, and 11 bases lay in between. CDR3 loop: CASSLVEGEQFF. In nucleotides, the CDR3 is TGTGCCAGCAGTCTGGTGGAGGGTGAGCAGTTCTTC.

The chain combines TRBV5-4 with TRBJ2-7, with unresolved D. This CDR3 region has 15 residues. With 4 bases removed from V and 2 bases from J, the gap between germline ends came to 16 bases. The germline gives CDR1 SGHNT, CDR2 YYREEE (reference sequence). CDR3 coding DNA: TGTGCCAGCAGCCCCACCCGGGCCGCCACCTACGAGCAGTACTTC. It encodes CASSPTRAATYEQYF.

The genes are TRBV7-9 and TRBJ1-2; D possibly corresponds to TRBD1 (6 bases). Germline lookup yields CDR1 SEHNR and CDR2 FQNEAQ (reference sequence). V lost 4 bases to trimming and J lost 1 base, with 13 bases between them. The CDR3 covers 15 residues. The CDR3 sequence: CASSSAEQGNYGYTF. For the CDR3, the DNA is TGTGCCAGCAGCTCGGCGGAACAGGGTAACTATGGCTACACCTTC.

J is TRBJ1-1 and V is TRBV7-6, with 11 bases that match TRBD1. This CDR3 is 19 amino acids long. Germline-derived CDR1 and CDR2 are SGHVS and FNYEAQ. V was clipped by 0 bases and J by 3 bases; unmatched bases: 12. In DNA form, the CDR3 reads TGTGCCAGCAGCTTAGCGCCGGACAGGGGGCGATGGTTGGACACTGAAGCTTTCTTT. This translates into CASSLAPDRGRWLDTEAFF.

This clonotype showed up many times. This chain uses TRBV20-1 with TRBJ1-1; 9 bases fit TRBD1. Germline V gene data show CDR1 as DFQATT and CDR2 as SNEGSKA (reference sequence). The CDR3 sequence is 14 residues long. The J segment lost 11 bases and the V segment lost 3 bases, leaving 13 bases of the junction unmatched. The CDR3 DNA is TGCAGTGCTAGGAGGACAGGGGAGAGGAGGGATGCTTTCTTT. The encoded protein is CSARRTGERRDAFF.

Turning to this clonotype: A clone one base away is much larger, so this may be a read error. The CDR3 does not end in the conserved phenylalanine or tryptophan, so this is likely a read error. The CDR3 is CASSPPGDGRPREQYS. Here the CDR3 DNA reads TGTGCCAGCTCACCACCGGGGGACGGACGACCGCGCGAGCAGTACTCC. The chain links TRBV18 to TRBJ2-7, with D possibly called TRBD1 or TRBD2 (5 bases each). The V gene's germline CDR1 is KGHSH and CDR2 LQKENI. The CDR3 length is 16 residues. The V end lost 0 bases, the J end lost 6 bases, and 18 bases lay between the germline ends.

This clonotype has just one count. The rearrangement links TRBV20-1 to TRBJ2-5; 11 bases match TRBD2. Germline values: CDR1 DFQATT, CDR2 SNEGSKA (reference sequence). The CDR3 is 15 amino acids. V was clipped by 5 bases and J by 2 bases; unmatched bases: 7. The CDR3 spells CSAQPGLAVQETQYF. The CDR3 coding sequence is TGCAGTGCTCAGCCGGGACTAGCGGTACAAGAGACCCAGTACTTC.

The chain recombines TRBV7-3 with TRBJ2-3; 11 bases are a match to TRBD2. Trimming took 7 bases from V and 4 from J; bases not matched to a gene: 7. The V gene's germline CDR1 is SGHTA and CDR2 FQGTGA. The CDR3 covers 15 residues. CDR3 sequence: CASTLSGGAADTQYF. The CDR3 coding sequence is TGTGCCAGCACCCTTAGCGGGGGGGCAGCAGATACGCAGTATTTT.

This rearrangement joins TRBV14 to TRBJ2-3; D is unclear. Trimming took 1 base from V and 10 from J, leaving 12 bases between them. The V gene's germline CDR1 is SGHDN and CDR2 FVKESK. The CDR3 sequence is 13 residues long. The CDR3 nucleotides are TGTGCCAGCAGCCAAGCTTCTCCGATAGCGCAGTATTTT. Translated, it gives CASSQASPIAQYF.

V gene TRBV20-1 combines with J gene TRBJ2-7; 9 bases line up with TRBD1. Germline loops: CDR1 DFQATT, CDR2 SNEGSKA (reference sequence). V dropped 1 base and J dropped 3; count of bases not matched to a gene: 4. This CDR3 comprises 14 residues. This CDR3 is CSARGRQGVYEQYF. The CDR3 region has the DNA TGCAGTGCTAGAGGTCGACAGGGGGTCTACGAGCAGTACTTC.

This chain joins TRBV19 and TRBJ1-1, with a weak D call TRBD1 (5 bases). V shed 6 bases and J shed 11 bases, with 16 bases lying between them. Looked up from germline, CDR1 is LNHDA and CDR2 is SQIVND (reference sequence). The CDR3 is 12 residues long. The CDR3 loop is CASSSDSPYAFF. The CDR3 DNA follows: TGTGCCAGTAGCTCTGACAGTCCTTATGCTTTCTTT.

J is TRBJ1-2 and V is TRBV19; D is undetermined. This CDR3 spans 12 amino acids. CDR1 and CDR2 (germline): LNHDA, SQIVND (reference sequence). The V and J ends lost 2 bases and 5 bases respectively, with 6 bases between them. CDR3 bases: TGTGCCAGTAGTATACACTCATATGGCTACACCTTC. This sequence encodes CASSIHSYGYTF.

CDR3 coding DNA: TGTGCCAGCAGGTGGGACGGGGAAAATTCACCCCTCCACTTT. Translated: CASRWDGENSPLHF. The chain links TRBV7-9 to TRBJ1-6; possibly TRBD1 for D (5 bases). The germline CDR1 and CDR2 sequences are SEHNR and FQNEAQ (reference sequence). The CDR3 totals 14 residues. Trimming took off 6 bases at V and 7 bases at J, with 13 bases between the two ends.

Of note for this clonotype: One junction end disagrees with the germline gene, perhaps due to a read error. V is TRBV4-1 and J is TRBJ2-7; a possible D gene is TRBD1 (6 bases). The germline gives CDR1 MGHRA, CDR2 YSYEKL. This CDR3 region has 14 residues. CDR3: CASSQDRGRGEQCF. CDR3 in DNA: TGCGCCAGCAGCCAAGACAGGGGTAGAGGCGAGCAGTGCTTC.

Many counts were recorded for this clonotype. The gene calls are TRBV25-1 and TRBJ2-7; 9 positions agree with TRBD1. The CDR3 has 16 residues. J was trimmed by 5 bases and V by 4 bases; bases with no gene match: 12. The germline gives CDR1 MGHDK, CDR2 SYGVNS. The CDR3 nucleotides are TGTGCCAGCAGTGGAAGTTCCGGGACAGGGAACGACGAGCAGTACTTC. Residues: CASSGSSGTGNDEQYF.

Of note for this clonotype: The final CDR3 position lacks the conserved phenylalanine or tryptophan, pointing to a likely read error. It is unclear where the CDR3 begins or ends on the DNA, so no DNA is shown, and the CDR3 is as TCRdb lists it. V is TRBV29-1 and J is TRBJ1-2. Germline V gene lookup returns CDR1 SQVTM and CDR2 ANQGSEA. The CDR3 is 12 residues long, ends included. This CDR3 reads CSVEDSSDGILC.